The 27 T cell receptor beta chains given below trace back to one sample, sequenced in a study of control samples from healthy donors and cancer patients. TCRdb keeps only in-frame clones here, not all; method: immunoSEQ multiplex PCR. The table has 100,000 to 150,000 clones, around 93% seen once. The sample was PBMCs. These receptors were obtained from a man aged 45-60 years with head and neck cancer.

This sequence joins TRBV9 and TRBJ2-3, with a weak D call TRBD1 (5 bases). This CDR3 region has 16 residues. The ends were cut back, 3 bases at V and 0 bases at J, with 14 bases in the middle. The germline V gene has CDR1 SGDLS and CDR2 YYNGEE. For the CDR3, the DNA is TGTGCCAGCAGCGCACTACAGGAGTCTAGCACAGATACGCAGTATTTT. It specifies CASSALQESSTDTQYF. Based on the CDR3 plus reference TRBV9 and TRBJ2-3, the full variable domain is DSGVTQTPKHLITATGQRVTLRCSPRSGDLSVYWYQQSLDQGLQFLIQYYNGEERAKGNILERFSAQQFPDLHSELNLSSLELGDSALYFCASSALQESSTDTQYFGPGTRLTVL.

This chain joins TRBV11-2 and TRBJ2-1, with D perhaps matching TRBD2 (5 bases). This CDR3 comprises 14 residues. Trimming cost V 2 bases and J 8 bases, with 13 bases left between them. Germline V gives CDR1 SGHAT, CDR2 FQNNGV. The CDR3 region is CASSLRRPEDEQFF. The CDR3 DNA reads TGTGCCAGCAGCTTACGACGGCCGGAGGATGAGCAGTTCTTC.

The chain uses TRBV30 and TRBJ2-1; D is possibly TRBD1 or TRBD2 (6 bases each). The V and J ends lost 5 bases and 1 base respectively, with 12 bases between them. This CDR3 spans 14 amino acids. Germline CDR1 and CDR2: GTSNPN and SVGIG (reference sequence). In nucleotides, the CDR3 is TGTGCCTGGGACCGAGGGGGGTCCTACAATGAGCAGTTCTTC. Translation: CAWDRGGSYNEQFF.

The count of this clone is one. The chain combines TRBV5-4 with TRBJ2-1; perhaps TRBD2 as D (5 bases). V dropped 3 bases and J dropped 6 bases, with 13 bases sitting between them. Germline V CDR1 and CDR2: SGHNT, YYREEE (reference sequence). The CDR3 sequence is 14 residues long. CDR3 sequence: CASSSRGLSNEQFF. The CDR3, as DNA: TGTGCCAGCAGCTCCAGAGGACTGTCCAATGAGCAGTTCTTC.

J is TRBJ2-1 and V is TRBV12-3 or TRBV12-4; TRBD1 matches 8 bases. The V gene end was trimmed by 6 bases and the J gene end by 7 bases; junction bases not matched to a gene: 5. The CDR3 has 13 amino acids. CDR3 sequence reads: CASSPQGVNEQFF. Written as DNA, the CDR3 is TGTGCCAGCAGCCCACAGGGGGTGAATGAGCAGTTCTTC.

The gene calls are TRBV7-3 and TRBJ2-1; D is perhaps TRBD1 (5 bases). V lost 5 bases and J lost 8, with 13 bases in between. There are 13 residues in the CDR3. The germline V gene has CDR1 SGHTA and CDR2 FQGTGA. This CDR3 is CASSNGIGDEQFF. The CDR3 region has the DNA TGTGCCAGCAGCAACGGAATAGGGGATGAGCAGTTCTTC.

The chain has TRBV4-3 and TRBJ1-4, with D perhaps TRBD1 (5 bases). Germline CDR1 is LGHNA and CDR2 is YSLEER. The germline V and J ends were trimmed by 0 bases and 5 bases, with 16 bases remaining between them. This CDR3 is built from 17 residues. For the CDR3, the DNA is TGCGCCAGCAGCCAAGAAAGTTTCCAGGGTTTGAATGAAAAACTGTTTTTT. Its protein product is CASSQESFQGLNEKLFF.

This chain links TRBV18 with TRBJ1-1; D unclear. The germline gives CDR1 KGHSH, CDR2 LQKENI. The CDR3 spans 14 residues. Between the trimmed V and J ends, which lost 3 bases and 1 base, there was a span of 9 bases. In nucleotides, the CDR3 is TGTGCCAGCTCACCGATAACAACGAACACTGAAGCTTTCTTT. This gives the protein CASSPITTNTEAFF.

Remarks on this clone: Here the CDR3 omits its conserved ending phenylalanine or tryptophan, so a read error is the likely source. The limits of the CDR3 on the DNA are not certain, so only TCRdb's listed CDR3 is given. The rearrangement uses TRBV7-9 and TRBJ1-1; the D call of TRBD1 is as the table states it, not checked on the DNA. The CDR3 is 11 amino acids in total, end residues counted. Per the germline V gene, CDR1 is SEHNR and CDR2 is FQNEAQ (reference sequence). The CDR3 protein is CASSLGALTDL.

The gene calls are TRBV25-1 and TRBJ1-1, with 9 bases matching TRBD1. Germline V gives CDR1 MGHDK, CDR2 SYGVNS. CDR3 length: 16 amino acids. V was pared by 1 base and J by 1 base, with 4 bases of the junction left unmatched. The DNA of the CDR3 is TGTGCCAGCAGTGAATTGTGGGGACAGGGGAACACTGAAGCTTTCTTT. This sequence encodes CASSELWGQGNTEAFF.

This chain links TRBV10-3 with TRBJ1-4; perhaps TRBD1 as D (5 bases). CDR1 and CDR2 (germline): ENHRY, SYGVKD. There are 16 residues in the CDR3. V shed 0 bases and J shed 7 bases, with 15 bases lying between them. Here the CDR3 DNA reads TGTGCCATCAGTGAGTCAGCGGGGCAGGGAGGTGAAAAACTGTTTTTT. It is translated as CAISESAGQGGEKLFF.

The chain couples TRBV12-3 or TRBV12-4 to TRBJ2-7, with D unresolved. V lost 6 bases and J lost 2, with 8 bases in between. CDR3 length: 12 amino acids. This CDR3 is CASSTHPYEQYF. As DNA, the CDR3 is TGTGCCAGCAGCACACACCCCTACGAGCAGTACTTC.

This chain uses TRBV28 with TRBJ1-1; D is undetermined. V lost 6 bases, J lost 3 bases, and 11 bases lay in between. The CDR3 length is 13 residues. Per the germline V gene, CDR1 is MDHEN and CDR2 is SYDVKM. Here the CDR3 DNA reads TGTGCCAGCAGCTCAAGAGGTTACACTGAAGCTTTCTTT. It is translated as CASSSRGYTEAFF.

V usage is TRBV6-2 or TRBV6-3 and J usage is TRBJ1-2; TRBD1 might be the D (5 bases). Germline CDR1 is MNHEY and CDR2 is SVGEGT. Trimming stripped 2 bases from V and 7 bases from J, with 11 bases between. CDR3 length: 13 residues. CDR3 nucleotide sequence: TGTGCCAGCAGTTACGTGGGGCTTGGTGGCTACACCTTC. Translated, it gives CASSYVGLGGYTF.

The chain carries TRBV7-8 and TRBJ2-3; D might be TRBD1 or TRBD2, each matching 5 bases. The CDR3 extends over 16 amino acids. The germline V gene has CDR1 SGHVS and CDR2 FQNEAQ. Trimming left V 2 bases short and J 5 bases short, with 17 bases between. DNA for the CDR3: TGTGCCAGCAGCTTATGGGGCGGCTCAGAGGGAGATACGCAGTATTTT. Protein sequence: CASSLWGGSEGDTQYF. Full variable domain (outside the CDR3, taken from reference TRBV7-8 and TRBJ2-3): GAGVSQSPRYKVAKRGQDVALRCDPISGHVSLFWYQQALGQGPEFLTYFQNEAQLDKSGLPSDRFFAERPEGSVSTLKIQRTQQEDSAVYLCASSLWGGSEGDTQYFGPGTRLTVL.

The genes are TRBV23-1 and TRBJ2-3, with no clear D. TRBV23-1 is sorted into the ORF group, with uncertain function. The CDR3 extends over 11 amino acids. Trimming stripped 11 bases from V and 1 base from J, with 7 bases between. CDR3 bases: TGCGCCGGGCAGCGCACAGATACGCAGTATTTT. Translation gives CAGQRTDTQYF.

The chain combines TRBV6-5 with TRBJ1-3; the D gene is possibly TRBD1 (5 bases). CDR3 size: 15 residues. The germline gives CDR1 MNHEY, CDR2 SVGAGI. V gave up 4 bases and J gave up 2 bases, with 12 bases separating them. The CDR3 protein is CASSFERTPGNTIYF. The CDR3 bases are TGTGCCAGCAGTTTCGAACGGACACCTGGAAACACCATATATTTT.

The genes are TRBV9 and TRBJ2-5, with 7 bases that match TRBD1. CDR1 is SGDLS and CDR2 is YYNGEE in the germline V gene. The CDR3 spans 15 residues. V lost 2 bases, J lost 3 bases, and 7 bases stayed unmatched. CDR3 bases: TGTGCCAGCAGCGTCGACAGGGCAATGGAAGAGACCCAGTACTTC. Residues: CASSVDRAMEETQYF.

The chain employs TRBV21-1 and TRBJ1-5. TRBV21-1 is deemed a pseudogene. This CDR3 comprises 18 residues. Here the CDR3 reads CASSNLYVLERSNQPQHF. The DNA for the CDR3 is TGTGCCAGCAGCAATCTCTACGTGCTCGAACGGAGCAATCAGCCCCAGCATTTT.

The rearrangement uses TRBV5-6 and TRBJ2-2; 10 bases agree with TRBD1. V trimming: 0 bases; J trimming: 2 bases; junction bases outside the gene matches: 1. This CDR3 spans 16 amino acids. Germline V gene data show CDR1 as SGHDT and CDR2 as YYEEEE. The CDR3 loop is CASSLGQGANTGELFF. Written as DNA, the CDR3 is TGTGCCAGCAGCTTGGGACAGGGGGCAAACACCGGGGAGCTGTTTTTT.

The V and J genes are TRBV19 and TRBJ1-1; D not resolved. V was cut by 0 bases and J by 1 base, with 6 bases left in between. There are 14 residues in the CDR3. In germline, CDR1 is LNHDA, CDR2 SQIVND (reference sequence). CDR3 bases: TGTGCCAGTAGTATAGAAGGAGGGAACACTGAAGCTTTCTTT. It encodes CASSIEGGNTEAFF.

The rearrangement links TRBV7-2 to TRBJ2-3; D perhaps matches TRBD1 (6 bases). The length of the CDR3 is 14 residues. Germline CDR1 SGHTA, CDR2 FQGNSA. V lost 5 bases and J 5 bases, leaving 14 bases between the germline ends. Here the CDR3 reads CASSRGQLEDTQYF. CDR3 sequence (DNA): TGTGCCAGCAGCCGTGGACAGTTAGAAGATACGCAGTATTTT.

The CDR3 loop is CASSFRWGYTF. For the CDR3, the DNA is TGTGCCAGCAGCTTTAGATGGGGCTACACCTTC. The V gene is TRBV7-3, the J gene TRBJ1-2; D gene ambiguous. Germline values: CDR1 SGHTA, CDR2 FQGTGA. The V end lost 3 bases, the J end lost 8 bases, and 7 bases lay between the germline ends. The CDR3 covers 11 residues.

The V gene is TRBV9, the J gene TRBJ2-5; D uncertain. The V gene's germline CDR1 is SGDLS and CDR2 YYNGEE. The V end was cut by 4 bases, the J end by 5 bases, with 15 bases between. The length of the CDR3 is 14 residues. The CDR3 coding sequence is TGTGCCAGCAGCCCCCGTCTGGCGGCCGAGACCCAGTACTTC. Translation: CASSPRLAAETQYF.

About this clone: Sequence at one end of the junction differs from germline and may be a read error. The V gene is TRBV4-3, the J gene TRBJ1-2; D is possibly TRBD1 (6 bases). The CDR3 covers 13 residues. CDR1 and CDR2 from the germline V gene are LGHNA and YSLEER. CDR3 DNA: TGCACCAGCAGCCAGGAGGGGGACGGCGGCTACACCTTC. This codes for CTSSQEGDGGYTF.

V usage is TRBV27 and J usage is TRBJ2-1; tentative D call: TRBD1 (5 bases). Germline V gene lookup returns CDR1 MNHEY and CDR2 SMNVEV (reference sequence). CDR3 size: 14 residues. V lost 5 bases and J 3 bases, leaving 11 bases between the germline ends. CDR3 DNA sequence: TGTGCCAGCAGTCCCCTGGGGCGCTACAATGAGCAGTTCTTC. It encodes CASSPLGRYNEQFF.

The chain employs TRBV24-1 and TRBJ2-7, with TRBD2 as a possible D gene (6 bases). The V end was cut by 4 bases, the J end by 2 bases, with 8 bases between. Germline V gene sequence: CDR1 KGHDR, CDR2 SFDVKD. This CDR3 contains 13 residues. The CDR3 region has the DNA TGTGCCACCAGTGAGGGAGGCGCCTACGAGCAGTACTTC. It yields the protein CATSEGGAYEQYF.